These 14 T cell receptor beta chains were sequenced from one sample in a study of CD4 T cells in relation to SARS-CoV-2 and coronaviruses. CD4+ T cells from unexposed donors were obtained before the COVID-19 pandemic (2011-2018). Isolation of CD4+ T cells took place after less than twelve days in culture. Assay: immunoSEQ multiplex PCR; the TCRdb copy retains only in-frame clones and omits some. This table has about 19,000 clones, roughly 80% appearing once. These receptors have no known antigen. The sample taken for sequencing was CD4+ T cells from PBMCs, cultured in vitro. The receptors here all came from a human donor in good health.

The V and J genes are TRBV5-1 and TRBJ2-1; perhaps TRBD2 as D (5 bases). Germline-derived CDR1 and CDR2 are SGHRS and YFSETQ. Trimming cost V 4 bases and J 3 bases, with 11 bases left between them. The CDR3 loop spans 14 amino acids. CDR3 nucleotide sequence: TGCGCCAGCAGCGTCTTCGGGGTCTACAATGAGCAGTTCTTC. It is translated as CASSVFGVYNEQFF.

This clone has only a few counts. This same CDR3 is encoded by further DNA sequences in the sample. This chain connects TRBV7-9 to TRBJ2-2; D is unresolved. V was pared by 2 bases and J by 5 bases, with 6 bases between. The germline V gene has CDR1 SEHNR and CDR2 FQNEAQ (reference sequence). The CDR3 runs to 13 residues. The CDR3 DNA sequence: TGTGCCAGCAGCTTAAAAGTAACCGGGGAGCTGTTTTTT. It codes for CASSLKVTGELFF. The whole variable domain, filled in from reference TRBV7-9 and TRBJ2-2, reads DTGVSQNPRHKITKRGQNVTFRCDPISEHNRLYWYRQTLGQGPEFLTYFQNEAQLEKSRLLSDRFSAERPKGSFSTLEIQRTEQGDSAMYLCASSLKVTGELFFGEGSRLTVL.

The gene calls are TRBV19 and TRBJ2-3, with D perhaps matching TRBD1 or TRBD2 (5 bases each). The ends were cut back, 5 bases at V and 7 bases at J, with 13 bases in the middle. CDR1 LNHDA and CDR2 SQIVND come from the germline V gene (reference sequence). The CDR3 sequence is 13 residues long. The DNA for the CDR3 is TGTGCCAGTAGTTTTGCCGGGGCGCATACGCAGTATTTT. Its protein product is CASSFAGAHTQYF.

V usage is TRBV6-5 and J usage is TRBJ2-7; D unresolved. Germline loops: CDR1 MNHEY, CDR2 SVGAGI. This CDR3 has 14 amino acids. The V and J ends lost 9 bases and 11 bases respectively, with 26 bases between them. The CDR3 sequence: CASVPQAPLRVEYF. The CDR3 DNA is TGTGCCAGTGTGCCGCAGGCCCCCCTACGAGTGGAGTACTTC.

The V gene is TRBV5-4, the J gene TRBJ2-7; 8 bases map to TRBD2. Germline V gene sequence: CDR1 SGHNT, CDR2 YYREEE (reference sequence). CDR3 size: 15 residues. V shed 1 base, J shed 6 bases, and the junction held 9 bases outside the gene matches. CDR3 sequence (DNA): TGTGCCAGCAGCTTGAGCGGGAGCTTGAAACTCGAGCAGTACTTC. Translation: CASSLSGSLKLEQYF. The variable domain in full, completed from reference TRBV5-4 and TRBJ2-7, reads ETGVTQSPTHLIKTRGQQVTLRCSSQSGHNTVSWYQQALGQGPQFIFQYYREEENGRGNFPPRFSGLQFPNYSSELNVNALELDDSALYLCASSLSGSLKLEQYFGPGTRLTVT.

This chain joins TRBV24-1 and TRBJ2-1, with 10 bases matching TRBD2. Germline V gene data show CDR1 as KGHDR and CDR2 as SFDVKD. The CDR3 sequence is 16 residues long. The junction had 6 bases not matched to a gene; V was cut back by 4 bases and J by 4 bases. The CDR3 reads CATSELTSGPYNEQFF. CDR3 sequence (DNA): TGTGCCACCAGTGAGCTGACTAGCGGGCCTTACAATGAGCAGTTCTTC.

The chain couples TRBV28 to TRBJ1-1, with a possible D match to TRBD1 (5 bases). V lost 3 bases to trimming and J lost 1 base, with 12 bases between them. This CDR3 comprises 15 residues. In germline, CDR1 is MDHEN, CDR2 SYDVKM. The CDR3 loop is CASSFSGLTNTEAFF. Here the CDR3 DNA reads TGTGCCAGCAGTTTCTCGGGACTGACGAACACTGAAGCTTTCTTT. The full variable domain, in which reference TRBV28 and TRBJ1-1 provide the parts outside the CDR3, is DVKVTQSSRYLVKRTGEKVFLECVQDMDHENMFWYRQDPGLGLRLIYFSYDVKMKEKGDIPEGYSVSREKKERFSLILESASTNQTSMYLCASSFSGLTNTEAFFGQGTRLTVV.

V gene TRBV4-2 combines with J gene TRBJ2-7; D is possibly TRBD2 (6 bases). The CDR3 sequence is 13 residues long. Trimming left V 1 base short and J 5 bases short, with 9 bases between. CDR1 and CDR2 from the germline V gene are LGHNA and YNFKEQ. CDR3 nucleotides: TGTGCCAGCAGCCAAGTAGGAGGGGACGAGCAGTACTTC. Protein: CASSQVGGDEQYF.

The chain couples TRBV3-1 (or the pseudogene TRBV3-2) to TRBJ2-6, with TRBD1 matching over 8 bases. This CDR3 spans 17 amino acids. Germline loops: CDR1 LGHDT, CDR2 YNNKEL (reference sequence). With 3 bases clipped from V and 4 bases from J, the junction kept 8 bases outside the gene matches. The CDR3 DNA is TGTGCCAGCAGCCACGAGACAGGGGCTTCGGGGGCCAACGTCCTGACTTTC. The encoded protein is CASSHETGASGANVLTF.

The gene calls are TRBV2 and TRBJ2-1; the D gene is possibly TRBD2 (6 bases). Trimming shortened V by 4 bases and J by 4 bases, and 17 bases separated the two germline ends. CDR1 and CDR2 from the germline V gene are SNHLY and FYNNEI. The length of the CDR3 is 16 residues. CDR3 sequence reads: CASSVEGNLHYNEQFF. CDR3 DNA: TGTGCCAGCAGTGTGGAGGGGAATCTACATTACAATGAGCAGTTCTTC.

The chain employs TRBV18 and TRBJ1-1, with D possibly being TRBD1 (6 bases). CDR1 KGHSH and CDR2 LQKENI come from the germline V gene. Trimming stripped 3 bases from V and 0 bases from J, with 17 bases between. The CDR3 has 17 amino acids. The CDR3 reads CASSPRYGGRMNTEAFF. The CDR3 coding sequence is TGTGCCAGCTCACCTAGATATGGGGGGCGCATGAACACTGAAGCTTTCTTT.

The gene calls are TRBV18 and TRBJ2-7, with 9 positions matching TRBD1. Germline values: CDR1 KGHSH, CDR2 LQKENI. Losses at the gene ends were 2 bases for V and 4 bases for J; bases not matched to a gene: 9. The length of the CDR3 is 16 residues. The CDR3 here is CASSPNQNRGQYEQYF. The CDR3 nucleotides are TGTGCCAGCTCACCAAACCAAAACAGGGGGCAATACGAGCAGTACTTC.

The V call is TRBV3-1 (or the pseudogene TRBV3-2), the J call TRBJ1-5, with D possibly TRBD1 on 6 matching bases. Germline CDR1 and CDR2: LGHDT and YNNKEL (reference sequence). The CDR3 has 15 residues. V lost 4 bases and J 6 bases, leaving 16 bases between the germline ends. The CDR3 sequence is CASSPSRGGGQPQHF. In DNA, the CDR3 is TGTGCCAGCAGCCCCAGCCGGGGAGGGGGTCAGCCCCAGCATTTT.

The CDR3 coding sequence is TGTGCCAGCAGTGAAACCCAGACCTACGAGCAGTACTTC. Translating gives CASSETQTYEQYF. The V call is TRBV6-1, the J call TRBJ2-7; D is unclear. The CDR3 consists of 13 residues. From germline, CDR1 is MNHNS and CDR2 SASEGT. V lost 2 bases and J lost 2, with 7 bases in between.